This is a list of T cell receptor beta chains from one sample in a study of blood T cell repertoires in COVID-19. Profiling relied on immunoSEQ multiplex PCR, and the TCRdb table lists in-frame clones only, not all of them. The sample has about 140,000 clones; 70% to 80% are singletons. The sample taken for sequencing was peripheral blood. The receptors here all came from a woman older than 75 with active or convalescent COVID-19. The CDR3 runs from the conserved cysteine through the conserved F or W. A D gene is named only where the DNA matches it firmly. Where a row states a size, it is once, few, many or the class of an expanded clone; other rows omit it.

abundance: NA
d_gene: NA
v_gene: TRBV21-1
j_gene: TRBJ1-3
CDR3nt: TGTGCCAGCAGCCCACAGATCCGCCCCTCCTCTGGAAACACCATATATTTT
CDR3aa: CASSPQIRPSSGNTIYF

abundance: NA
d_gene: TRBD1
v_gene: TRBV14
j_gene: TRBJ1-6
CDR3nt: TGTGCCAGCAGCCAAAGGACAGGGCCCTATTCACCCCTCCACTTT
CDR3aa: CASSQRTGPYSPLHF

abundance: NA
d_gene: TRBD1
v_gene: TRBV6-6
j_gene: TRBJ1-2
CDR3nt: TGTGCCAGCAGTTACCCGGGACAGGGGAGAGGAGGCTACACCTTC
CDR3aa: CASSYPGQGRGGYTF

abundance: NA
d_gene: TRBD1
v_gene: TRBV2
j_gene: TRBJ1-5
CDR3nt: TGTGCCAGCAATCGAGACAGGGCGGGCAATCAGCCCCAGCATTTT
CDR3aa: CASNRDRAGNQPQHF

abundance: NA
d_gene: TRBD1
v_gene: TRBV5-5
j_gene: TRBJ1-6
CDR3nt: TGTGCCAGCAGCTTTTCCGACAGGGATAATTCACCCCTCCACTTT
CDR3aa: CASSFSDRDNSPLHF

abundance: NA
d_gene: NA
v_gene: TRBV6-6
j_gene: TRBJ1-3
CDR3nt: TGTGCCAGCAGCCTCCGAACAGGCTCTGGAAACACCATATATTTT
CDR3aa: CASSLRTGSGNTIYF

abundance: NA
d_gene: NA
v_gene: TRBV6-1
j_gene: TRBJ1-1
CDR3nt: TGTGCCAGCAGTGAAAGGTACAGGCTTGAAGCTTTCTTT
CDR3aa: CASSERYRLEAFF

abundance: NA
d_gene: TRBD1
v_gene: TRBV11-2
j_gene: TRBJ1-2
CDR3nt: TGTGCCAGCAGCTCACAGGGGTTTCATGGCTACACCTTC
CDR3aa: CASSSQGFHGYTF

abundance: NA
d_gene: TRBD1
v_gene: TRBV19
j_gene: TRBJ2-5
CDR3nt: TGTGCCAGTACCCCGGGACAGGCGCGGGAGACCCAGTACTTC
CDR3aa: CASTPGQARETQYF

abundance: NA
d_gene: TRBD1
v_gene: TRBV29-1
j_gene: TRBJ1-1
CDR3nt: TGCAGCGTTGTAGGGACAGTGGTCACTGAAGCTTTCTTT
CDR3aa: CSVVGTVVTEAFF

abundance: NA
d_gene: NA
v_gene: TRBV27
j_gene: TRBJ1-2
CDR3nt: TGTGCCAGCAGTCCAGTAACCGGACTTTTCTATGGCTACACCTTC
CDR3aa: CASSPVTGLFYGYTF

abundance: many
d_gene: TRBD2
v_gene: TRBV5-6
j_gene: TRBJ2-7
CDR3nt: TGTGCCAGCAGCTGGAGCGGGGTTCTTCCCTACGAGCAGTACTTC
CDR3aa: CASSWSGVLPYEQYF

abundance: once
d_gene: NA
v_gene: TRBV11-2
j_gene: TRBJ2-7
CDR3nt: TGTGCCAGCAGCTTAGTTTCCGGGACTGTAATTACCTACGAGCAGTACTTC
CDR3aa: CASSLVSGTVITYEQYF

abundance: NA
d_gene: NA
v_gene: TRBV5-6
j_gene: TRBJ1-1
CDR3nt: TGTGCCAGCAGCTTCACGGCAGGAACGACTGAAGCTTTCTTT
CDR3aa: CASSFTAGTTEAFF

abundance: NA
d_gene: NA
v_gene: TRBV7-9
j_gene: TRBJ2-3
CDR3nt: TGTGCCAGCAGCTTAGGGGGACAGAGCGGAGGGGATACGCAGTATTTT
CDR3aa: CASSLGGQSGGDTQYF

abundance: NA
d_gene: NA
v_gene: TRBV2
j_gene: TRBJ1-1
CDR3nt: TGTGCCAGCAGTGAAGCGCTTCTGAGGACTGAAGCTTTCTTT
CDR3aa: CASSEALLRTEAFF

abundance: NA
d_gene: NA
v_gene: TRBV5-1
j_gene: TRBJ2-5
CDR3nt: TGCGCCAGCAGCCTTGATACAGGGTTTGGAGAGACCCAGTACTTC
CDR3aa: CASSLDTGFGETQYF

abundance: once
d_gene: TRBD2
v_gene: TRBV5-1
j_gene: TRBJ2-7
CDR3nt: TGCGCCAGCAGCTTGCGGCTAGCGGGGGCCTACGAGCAGTACTTC
CDR3aa: CASSLRLAGAYEQYF

abundance: once
d_gene: NA
v_gene: TRBV5-6
j_gene: TRBJ1-6
CDR3nt: TGTGCCAGCAGCTTGGGAGGAGGGATGCGTCTTAGTTCACCCCTCCACTTT
CDR3aa: CASSLGGGMRLSSPLHF

abundance: NA
d_gene: NA
v_gene: TRBV6-4
j_gene: TRBJ1-4
CDR3nt: TGTGCCAGCAGTGACTCAAGGGGGGGAAATGAAAAACTGTTTTTT
CDR3aa: CASSDSRGGNEKLFF

abundance: NA
d_gene: NA
v_gene: TRBV6-5
j_gene: TRBJ2-6
CDR3nt: TGTGCCAGCAGTCAGGGGGGTGCTGGGGCCAACGTCCTGACTTTC
CDR3aa: CASSQGGAGANVLTF

abundance: NA
d_gene: NA
v_gene: TRBV6-2/TRBV6-3
j_gene: TRBJ2-5
CDR3nt: TGTGCCAGCAGTCGACTGAACTCCGCGGGGGAGACCCAGTACTTC
CDR3aa: CASSRLNSAGETQYF

abundance: NA
d_gene: TRBD2
v_gene: TRBV19
j_gene: TRBJ2-1
CDR3nt: TGTGCCAGTAGCCCGGGACTAGCGGGGGGGCGTTCAAATGAGCAGTTCTTC
CDR3aa: CASSPGLAGGRSNEQFF

abundance: NA
d_gene: NA
v_gene: TRBV7-2
j_gene: TRBJ2-5
CDR3nt: TGTGCCAGCAGCTTAGAAGTTTTAGCGGAGACCCAGTACTTC
CDR3aa: CASSLEVLAETQYF

abundance: NA
d_gene: NA
v_gene: TRBV2
j_gene: TRBJ1-5
CDR3nt: TGTGCCAGCCGAGAACAGGGTCCTCAGCCCCAGCATTTT
CDR3aa: CASREQGPQPQHF

abundance: NA
d_gene: NA
v_gene: TRBV11-2
j_gene: TRBJ1-3
CDR3nt: TGTGCCAGCAGCACGTACGGGAACTCTGGAAACACCATATATTTT
CDR3aa: CASSTYGNSGNTIYF

abundance: NA
d_gene: TRBD1
v_gene: TRBV5-4
j_gene: TRBJ1-4
CDR3nt: TGTGCCAGCAGCTTGTTGGACAGGGGGAATGAAAAACTGTTTTTT
CDR3aa: CASSLLDRGNEKLFF

abundance: NA
d_gene: NA
v_gene: TRBV10-2
j_gene: TRBJ1-1
CDR3nt: TGCGCCAGCAGTACAGGGTCCGCGGGGGACACTGAAGCTTTCTTT
CDR3aa: CASSTGSAGDTEAFF

abundance: once
d_gene: TRBD1
v_gene: TRBV6-6
j_gene: TRBJ1-3
CDR3nt: TGTGCCAGCAGACAGACAGGGGTCGGAAACACCATATATTTT
CDR3aa: CASRQTGVGNTIYF

abundance: few
d_gene: TRBD1
v_gene: TRBV28
j_gene: TRBJ1-5
CDR3nt: TGTGCCAGCAGTTTCGACCCCCAGGGGGCGCGGGATCAGCCCCAGCATTTT
CDR3aa: CASSFDPQGARDQPQHF

abundance: NA
d_gene: NA
v_gene: TRBV28
j_gene: TRBJ1-1
CDR3nt: TGTGCCAGCAGTTTATTGGAGACTGAAGCTTTCTTT
CDR3aa: CASSLLETEAFF

abundance: NA
d_gene: TRBD2
v_gene: TRBV6-5
j_gene: TRBJ2-2
CDR3nt: TGTGCCAGCAATTCCGGGACTAGACCCACCGGGGAGCTGTTTTTT
CDR3aa: CASNSGTRPTGELFF

abundance: NA
d_gene: NA
v_gene: TRBV7-3
j_gene: TRBJ1-1
CDR3nt: TGTGCCAGCAGCCAGGGGAGCGGCACTGAAGCTTTCTTT
CDR3aa: CASSQGSGTEAFF

abundance: NA
d_gene: NA
v_gene: TRBV24-1
j_gene: TRBJ1-2
CDR3nt: TGTGCCACCAGTGATTTGGCGGTTAACTATGGCTACACCTTC
CDR3aa: CATSDLAVNYGYTF

abundance: many
d_gene: NA
v_gene: TRBV11-1
j_gene: TRBJ2-1
CDR3nt: TGTGCCAGCAGCTCCGGCTGGCAGGGGCTCGACGAGCAGTTCTTC
CDR3aa: CASSSGWQGLDEQFF

abundance: NA
d_gene: NA
v_gene: TRBV28
j_gene: TRBJ2-2
CDR3nt: TGTGCCAGCAGTACCCGCTTGGGCAGGGGCGCCGGTACCGGGGAGCTGTTTTTT
CDR3aa: CASSTRLGRGAGTGELFF

abundance: few
d_gene: NA
v_gene: TRBV19
j_gene: TRBJ2-7
CDR3nt: TGTGCCAGTAGCAAGGACACCACCTACGAGCAGTACTTC
CDR3aa: CASSKDTTYEQYF

abundance: NA
d_gene: NA
v_gene: TRBV5-1
j_gene: TRBJ2-1
CDR3nt: TGCGCCAGCAGCTCCCCTCTTGATGGCGGGGCGACCTACAATGAGCAGTTCTTC
CDR3aa: CASSSPLDGGATYNEQFF

abundance: NA
d_gene: NA
v_gene: TRBV7-9
j_gene: TRBJ1-4
CDR3nt: TGTGCCAGCAGCGCGGGCGGGGTGGAACTGTTTTTT
CDR3aa: CASSAGGVELFF

abundance: once
d_gene: TRBD2
v_gene: TRBV6-5
j_gene: TRBJ2-3
CDR3nt: TGTGCCAGCAGCGATCGACTAGCGGCCTCGAATACGCAGTATTTT
CDR3aa: CASSDRLAASNTQYF

abundance: NA
d_gene: TRBD1
v_gene: TRBV19
j_gene: TRBJ2-2
CDR3nt: TGTGCCACCGATCGAGACAGGGCCACCGGGGAGCTGTTTTTT
CDR3aa: CATDRDRATGELFF

abundance: NA
d_gene: NA
v_gene: TRBV5-6
j_gene: TRBJ1-1
CDR3nt: TGTGCCAGCAGCTTGGGACTCCCCCGGGACACTGAAGCTTTCTTT
CDR3aa: CASSLGLPRDTEAFF

abundance: NA
d_gene: NA
v_gene: TRBV14
j_gene: TRBJ1-1
CDR3nt: TGTGCCAGCAGCCGGGCCAGGGTTTACACTGAAGCTTTCTTT
CDR3aa: CASSRARVYTEAFF

abundance: NA
d_gene: TRBD1
v_gene: TRBV28
j_gene: TRBJ2-7
CDR3nt: TGTGCCAGCAGTTTATATGGACAGGGGACCTACGAGCAGTACTTC
CDR3aa: CASSLYGQGTYEQYF

abundance: NA
d_gene: NA
v_gene: TRBV6-5
j_gene: TRBJ1-1
CDR3nt: TGTGCCAGCACCCCCGTCCGGGGGGCGCGTTCGGGAGCTTTCTTT
CDR3aa: CASTPVRGARSGAFF

abundance: once
d_gene: NA
v_gene: TRBV28
j_gene: TRBJ2-7
CDR3nt: TGTGCCAGCAGCGACAGGATCTACGAGCAGTACTTC
CDR3aa: CASSDRIYEQYF

abundance: many
d_gene: TRBD1
v_gene: TRBV2
j_gene: TRBJ1-5
CDR3nt: TGTGCCAGCAGGGGGACAGGTCCCCAGCCCCAGCATTTT
CDR3aa: CASRGTGPQPQHF

abundance: NA
d_gene: TRBD2
v_gene: TRBV5-4
j_gene: TRBJ2-3
CDR3nt: TGTGCCAGCAGCTTAAGCGGGGGGGCCCCAGATACGCAGTATTTT
CDR3aa: CASSLSGGAPDTQYF

abundance: NA
d_gene: NA
v_gene: TRBV2
j_gene: TRBJ2-1
CDR3nt: TGTGCCAGCAGTGGGCAGGGACTGCTTCACAATGAGCAGTTCTTC
CDR3aa: CASSGQGLLHNEQFF

abundance: NA
d_gene: TRBD1
v_gene: TRBV29-1
j_gene: TRBJ1-5
CDR3nt: TGCAGCATACGGACAGGCCCGAGCAATCAGCCCCAGCATTTT
CDR3aa: CSIRTGPSNQPQHF

abundance: NA
d_gene: NA
v_gene: TRBV6-2/TRBV6-3
j_gene: TRBJ1-4
CDR3nt: TGTGCCAGCAGTACCGGGCAGGGCGGACGTGAAAAACTGTTTTTT
CDR3aa: CASSTGQGGREKLFF

abundance: NA
d_gene: NA
v_gene: TRBV4-3
j_gene: TRBJ1-1
CDR3nt: TGCGCCAGCAGCCCCGACAGGATGAACACTGAAGCTTTCTTT
CDR3aa: CASSPDRMNTEAFF

abundance: NA
d_gene: TRBD1
v_gene: TRBV28
j_gene: TRBJ1-3
CDR3nt: TGTGCCAGCAGTTCACCGTTTCGGACAGGCGGGGGAAACACCATATATTTT
CDR3aa: CASSSPFRTGGGNTIYF

abundance: few
d_gene: NA
v_gene: TRBV28
j_gene: TRBJ1-3
CDR3nt: TGTGCCAGTAGGGCAGGGGTTGGAAACACCATATATTTT
CDR3aa: CASRAGVGNTIYF

abundance: NA
d_gene: NA
v_gene: TRBV6-5
j_gene: TRBJ2-4
CDR3nt: TGTGCCAGCAGTTACTCGGGGGCGAAGGCGGACATTCAGTACTTC
CDR3aa: CASSYSGAKADIQYF

abundance: NA
d_gene: NA
v_gene: TRBV30
j_gene: TRBJ2-3
CDR3nt: TGTGCCTGGAGTGAACAGGGCGGCACAGATACGCAGTATTTT
CDR3aa: CAWSEQGGTDTQYF

abundance: NA
d_gene: NA
v_gene: TRBV19
j_gene: TRBJ2-7
CDR3nt: TGTGCCAGTAGTGACTTTTTTGGTTCAGCGAAAACCTACGAGCAGTACTTC
CDR3aa: CASSDFFGSAKTYEQYF

abundance: NA
d_gene: NA
v_gene: TRBV19
j_gene: TRBJ2-2
CDR3nt: TGTGCCAGTAGTACCCCCGTGACCGGGGAGCTGTTTTTT
CDR3aa: CASSTPVTGELFF

abundance: NA
d_gene: NA
v_gene: TRBV2
j_gene: TRBJ1-3
CDR3nt: TGTGCCAGCAGTGACCCTAGAATATATTTT
CDR3aa: CASSDPRIYF